This TCR beta chain was identified during a study of shared clonotypes between healthy human individuals. Findings and caveats of the study: In having few donors, the study represented limited genetic and exposure-history diversity. Unshared clonotypes carried lower generation probabilities than those common to all four donors. Around 5.4% of naive CD4 clonotypes were common to several donors.

CD8 cells regarded as naive lacked CD45RO, were positively chosen for CCR7, and omitted terminally differentiated effector memory CD45RA+ cells. Only Caucasian adults living in Nashville, Tennessee made up the donor group. This CDR3 has 14 amino acids. V lost 1 base, J lost 7 bases, and 13 bases lay in between. Germline CDR1 and CDR2: SGHVS and FQNEAQ. A remark on this clone: The target antigen is unknown.

Method: immunoSEQ multiplex PCR; TCRdb's copy keeps in-frame clones and lacks some. The table includes approximately 2,200,000 clones, approximately 94% detected once. The TCR originated in a man younger than 35 in good health. Some clones in this sample may be carry-over from other donors' samples. The rearrangement joins TRBV7-8 to TRBJ1-2, with D possibly being TRBD1 (5 bases). Sequenced sample: naive CD8+ T cells from PBMCs. CDR3 sequence reads: CASSLDEGRFGYTF. DNA for the CDR3: TGTGCCAGCAGCTTAGATGAGGGGAGGTTTGGCTACACCTTC.